These 14 T cell receptor beta chains came from one sample sequenced in a study of cytomegalovirus exposure and HLA in healthy donors. In the PCR, 60 Vbeta and 13 Jbeta primers were used. Repertoires were generated with immunoSEQ multiplex PCR, while TCRdb's copy carries only in-frame clones and drops some. The sample has about 200,000 clones, about nine tenths seen once. Sequenced: PBMCs. The receptors come from a young man in good health and CMV-seronegative.

This clone was observed once. The chain employs TRBV11-2 and TRBJ1-2, with 10 bases matching TRBD1. Germline assignment: CDR1 SGHAT and CDR2 FQNNGV. CDR3 length: 17 amino acids. V lost 3 bases and J lost 8; bases outside the gene matches: 15. The CDR3 coding sequence is TGTGCCAGCAGCTTTACGGGGACAGGGGTCGTTTTAAGGGGCTACACCTTC. This codes for CASSFTGTGVVLRGYTF.

This sequence joins TRBV27 and TRBJ1-6; D is uncertain. The CDR3 spans 15 residues. V dropped 8 bases and J dropped 7 bases, with 18 bases sitting between them. Germline CDR1 MNHEY, CDR2 SMNVEV (reference sequence). The CDR3 loop reads CASLQPGAGNSPLHF. The DNA of the CDR3 is TGTGCCAGCCTCCAGCCCGGAGCGGGGAATTCACCCCTCCACTTT.

This clone was picked up one time. This chain uses TRBV6-5 with TRBJ2-5; 7 bases align to TRBD1. The CDR3 is 14 amino acids. Germline V gene sequence: CDR1 MNHEY, CDR2 SVGAGI. With V trimmed by 5 bases and J by 5 bases, 8 bases remained unmatched. The CDR3 loop reads CASSHRGIGETQYF. In nucleotides, the CDR3 is TGTGCCAGCAGTCACAGGGGAATCGGGGAGACCCAGTACTTC.

This clone occurred once. The gene calls are TRBV28 and TRBJ2-3, with 14 nucleotides matching TRBD2. The CDR3 runs to 18 residues. J lost 0 bases, V lost 3 bases, and 5 bases had no gene match. CDR1 is MDHEN and CDR2 is SYDVKM in the germline V gene. The chain's CDR3 is CASSLGRLAGGSTDTQYF. The CDR3 nucleotides read TGTGCCAGCAGTTTGGGGAGACTAGCGGGAGGGAGCACAGATACGCAGTATTTT. Full variable domain (missing parts from reference TRBV28 and TRBJ2-3): DVKVTQSSRYLVKRTGEKVFLECVQDMDHENMFWYRQDPGLGLRLIYFSYDVKMKEKGDIPEGYSVSREKKERFSLILESASTNQTSMYLCASSLGRLAGGSTDTQYFGPGTRLTVL.

V is TRBV6-5 and J is TRBJ1-5, with 7 bases identical to TRBD1. The germline V gene encodes CDR1 MNHEY and CDR2 SVGAGI. The CDR3 is 13 amino acids. V trimming: 10 bases; J trimming: 4 bases; junction bases outside the gene matches: 7. This CDR3 is CATQTGFNQPQHF. The CDR3 nucleotides are TGTGCCACCCAGACAGGGTTTAATCAGCCCCAGCATTTT.

The chain employs TRBV5-1 and TRBJ1-1; no reliable D call. CDR1 is SGHRS and CDR2 is YFSETQ in the germline V gene. Trimming removed 2 bases at V and 4 bases at J, with 12 bases between. This CDR3 is 14 amino acids long. CDR3 nucleotides: TGCGCCAGCAGCTTCCAAGGTCGGAGCACTGAAGCTTTCTTT. This translates into CASSFQGRSTEAFF.

J is TRBJ1-1 and V is TRBV5-6; D uncertain. Germline assignment: CDR1 SGHDT and CDR2 YYEEEE. CDR3 size: 15 residues. Trimming removed 2 bases from V and 5 bases from J, with 16 bases in between. The CDR3 reads CASSLVAVPGTEAFF. CDR3 in DNA: TGTGCCAGCAGCTTAGTCGCCGTACCGGGAACTGAAGCTTTCTTT.

On this clone itself: The junction departs from germline at one end; a sequencing error may be responsible. The chain combines TRBV5-4 with TRBJ2-5; TRBD2 matches 11 bases. The CDR3 covers 14 residues. Germline values: CDR1 SGHNT, CDR2 YYREEE (reference sequence). The CDR3 DNA follows: TGCGCCAGCAGCCCCGGACTAGCGGGAGAGACCCAGTACTTC. Translating it yields CASSPGLAGETQYF.

This clone has a single count. The genes are TRBV15 and TRBJ2-1; 7 nucleotides match TRBD2. CDR3 length: 15 amino acids. Germline lookup yields CDR1 LNHNV and CDR2 YYDKDF (reference sequence). With V trimmed by 6 bases and J by 7 bases, 12 bases remained unmatched. CDR3 residues: CATSIARDYENEQFF. The CDR3 DNA is TGTGCCACCAGTATAGCCCGGGACTACGAGAATGAGCAGTTCTTC.

J is TRBJ2-1 and V is TRBV7-6, with D tentatively TRBD2 (6 bases). The germline CDR1 and CDR2 sequences are SGHVS and FNYEAQ. The CDR3 sequence is 14 residues long. V was cut by 4 bases and J by 2 bases, with 9 bases left in between. For the CDR3, the DNA is TGTGCCAGCAGCTGGGGCGGGGCCTACAATGAGCAGTTCTTC. Its translation is CASSWGGAYNEQFF.

The chain couples TRBV28 to TRBJ1-3; D is possibly TRBD1 (6 bases). The germline V and J ends were trimmed by 2 bases and 3 bases, with 8 bases remaining between them. CDR1 and CDR2 (germline): MDHEN, SYDVKM. This CDR3 has 14 amino acids. CDR3 sequence: CASSLPTGGNTIYF. In DNA form, the CDR3 reads TGTGCCAGCAGTTTACCGACAGGTGGAAACACCATATATTTT.

The sample holds one count of this clone. The chain joins TRBV7-9 to TRBJ2-1; 8 bases map to TRBD2. Germline CDR1 reads SEHNR; CDR2 reads FQNEAQ (reference sequence). The trim removed 3 bases at V and 4 bases at J, leaving 5 bases unmatched. This CDR3 is built from 15 residues. Written as DNA, the CDR3 is TGTGCCAGCAGCTTCTCCGGGACTAGTTACAATGAGCAGTTCTTC. This codes for CASSFSGTSYNEQFF.

The rearrangement links TRBV5-1 to TRBJ2-7; no firm D call. The CDR3 is made up of 14 amino acids. Germline values: CDR1 SGHRS, CDR2 YFSETQ. Trimming took off 4 bases at V and 3 bases at J, with 14 bases between the two ends. CDR3 nucleotides: TGCGCCAGCAGCAAACTTGGGCTCGACTACGAGCAGTACTTC. Its protein product is CASSKLGLDYEQYF.

The chain carries TRBV4-1 and TRBJ2-7; TRBD1 matches 8 bases. Trimming at V came to 3 bases and at J to 4 bases, leaving 11 bases not matched to a gene. The V gene's germline CDR1 is MGHRA and CDR2 YSYEKL. CDR3 size: 16 residues. In DNA, the CDR3 is TGCGCCAGCAGCCATGATTTAGGGACAGGATATTACGAGCAGTACTTC. It specifies CASSHDLGTGYYEQYF.